This TCR beta chain was captured by sequencing in a study of Tregs in tolerant kidney transplant recipients (dated by TCRdb to the late 2010s). Background for the entire study: Before combined kidney and bone marrow transplantation, this study identified donor-specific regulatory T cells using TCRbeta sequencing and then followed those same cells after transplant. TCRbeta repertoire sequencing was used in a few healthy controls to compare several ways of expanding Tregs specific for an allogeneic donor.

For TCRbeta CDR3 sequencing, genomic DNA from the sorted cells was extracted using the QIAGEN DNeasy Blood and Tissue Kit. High-throughput TCRbeta CDR3 sequencing was carried out commercially through immunoSEQ, with PCR amplification with bias correction and internal controls included. The paper's data handling went like this. Unique productive TCRbeta sequences were defined by CDR3 nucleotide sequence where primers matched, and otherwise by CDR3 amino acid sequence together with Vbeta and Jbeta genes. To correct for sorting error, sequences found in more than one sorted population at a frequency ratio of 2:1 or less were discarded, and the remaining shared sequences were assigned to the population with the higher frequency. Donor-reactive sequences were defined as at least 5-fold expanded in CFSE-low cells versus unstimulated cells, with frequency of at least 0.01% in CFSE-low cells. Repertoire divergence was quantified by Jensen-Shannon divergence calculated from the top 100 TCRbeta sequences ranked by frequency. For samples with multiple sequencing runs, sorting error was corrected in each run separately before the runs were combined. The immuneACCESS repertoire file appears here via TCRdb, limited to in-frame rearrangements. These files lack a portion of the clones; in checked studies, under half of the deficit traces to unresolved V genes, and the cause of the others is not known. V, J and clone size are those of that table, while D and trimming were read from the DNA. This sample holds 92,000 or so clones; approximately 92% were observed only once. 4.7% of the sample goes to the ten largest clones.

A few counts support this clone. The specificity of this receptor is unknown. No much larger clone is present one base from it, and per-base qualities are unavailable. V lost 6 bases and J lost 5 bases, and the count of bases not matched to a germline gene is 2. The CDR3 goes from the cysteine to the phenylalanine over 14 residues. The DNA shown is the 42-base CDR3, in frame from base 1. The germline V gene yields MNHNS for CDR1 and SASEGT for CDR2. Thawed PBMCs were FACS-sorted into unstimulated Tregs (CD4+CD25+CD127-), CD4+ non-Tregs (CD4+CD25-), CD4 cells and CD8 cells. Healthy control blood was obtained either as purchased buffy coats or from healthy volunteers. Healthy control blood was processed by Ficoll density gradient to PBMCs and cryopreserved; patient PBMCs were collected before and after transplant. Summary of the overall study and its limitations: Biological reproducibility was not examined directly, but technical replication error appeared to be minimal. The most biologically relevant and donor-specific TCRbeta repertoire appeared to be identified by expanding Tregs with activated donor B cells. The study was limited by small patient numbers, and the findings need validation in larger populations and under other immunosuppression protocols.

This receptor was taken from a human donor in good health. The chain joins TRBV6-1 to TRBJ2-3; 13 central bases correspond to TRBD2. The sample consisted of CD8+ T cells from blood. In nucleotides, the sequence is TGTGCCAGCAGCGGACTAGCGGGAGTAGATACGCAGTATTTT. Its protein reads: CASSGLAGVDTQYF.